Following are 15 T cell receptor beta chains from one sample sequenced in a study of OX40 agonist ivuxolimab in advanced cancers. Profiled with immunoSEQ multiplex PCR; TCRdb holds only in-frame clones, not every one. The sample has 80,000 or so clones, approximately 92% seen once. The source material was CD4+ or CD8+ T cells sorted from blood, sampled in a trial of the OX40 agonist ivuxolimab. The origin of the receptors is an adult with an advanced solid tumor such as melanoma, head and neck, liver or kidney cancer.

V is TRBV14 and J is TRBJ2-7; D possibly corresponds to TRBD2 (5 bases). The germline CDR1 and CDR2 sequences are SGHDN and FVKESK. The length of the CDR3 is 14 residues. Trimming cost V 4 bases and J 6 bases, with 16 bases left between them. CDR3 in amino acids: CASSPIRSAGEQYF. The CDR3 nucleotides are TGTGCCAGCAGCCCCATTCGAAGCGCGGGCGAGCAGTACTTC.

The CDR3 region is CASSLAPGSYGYTF. The DNA of the CDR3 is TGTGCCAGCAGCTTAGCGCCAGGAAGCTATGGCTACACCTTC. V gene TRBV7-8 combines with J gene TRBJ1-2, with D unclear. The CDR3 is 14 residues long. Trimming took off 0 bases at V and 4 bases at J, with 9 bases between the two ends. Germline lookup yields CDR1 SGHVS and CDR2 FQNEAQ.

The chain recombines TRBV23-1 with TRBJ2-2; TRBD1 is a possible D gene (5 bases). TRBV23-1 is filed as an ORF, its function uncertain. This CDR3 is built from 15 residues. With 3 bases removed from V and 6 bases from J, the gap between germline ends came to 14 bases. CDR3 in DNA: TGCGCCAGCAGTCAGCCCAGGGTGGACGCCGGGGAGCTGTTTTTT. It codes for CASSQPRVDAGELFF.

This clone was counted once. Here the CDR3 DNA reads TGTGCCATCAGTGATAGGCAGGTTACGGAGACCCAGTACTTC. This codes for CAISDRQVTETQYF. V gene TRBV10-3 combines with J gene TRBJ2-5; D unresolved. There are 14 residues in the CDR3. Looked up from germline, CDR1 is ENHRY and CDR2 is SYGVKD. Trimming took off 3 bases at V and 5 bases at J, with 13 bases between the two ends.

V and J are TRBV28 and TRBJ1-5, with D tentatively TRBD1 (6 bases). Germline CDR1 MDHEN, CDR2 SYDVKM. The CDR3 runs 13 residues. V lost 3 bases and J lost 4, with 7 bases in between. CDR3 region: CASSLGANQPQHF. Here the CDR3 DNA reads TGTGCCAGCAGTTTGGGGGCTAATCAGCCCCAGCATTTT.

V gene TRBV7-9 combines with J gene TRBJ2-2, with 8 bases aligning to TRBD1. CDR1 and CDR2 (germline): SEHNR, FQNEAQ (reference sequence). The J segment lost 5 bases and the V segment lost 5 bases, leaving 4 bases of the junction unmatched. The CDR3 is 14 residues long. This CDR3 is CASSPRQGTGELFF. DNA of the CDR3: TGTGCCAGCAGCCCAAGACAGGGGACCGGGGAGCTGTTTTTT.

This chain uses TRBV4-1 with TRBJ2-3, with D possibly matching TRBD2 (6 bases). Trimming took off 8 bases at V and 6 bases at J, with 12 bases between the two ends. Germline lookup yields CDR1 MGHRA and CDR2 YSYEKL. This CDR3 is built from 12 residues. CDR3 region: CASLGRPDTQYF. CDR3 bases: TGCGCCAGCTTAGGGAGGCCGGATACGCAGTATTTT.

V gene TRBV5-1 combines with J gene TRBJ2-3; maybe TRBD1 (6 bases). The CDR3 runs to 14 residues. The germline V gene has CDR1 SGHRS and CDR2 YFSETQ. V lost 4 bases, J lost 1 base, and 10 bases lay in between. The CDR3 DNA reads TGCGCCAGCAGCCGACCAGGGGGCACAGATACGCAGTATTTT. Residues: CASSRPGGTDTQYF. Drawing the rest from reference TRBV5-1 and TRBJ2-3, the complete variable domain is KAGVTQTPRYLIKTRGQQVTLSCSPISGHRSVSWYQQTPGQGLQFLFEYFSETQRNKGNFPGRFSGRQFSNSRSEMNVSTLELGDSALYLCASSRPGGTDTQYFGPGTRLTVL.

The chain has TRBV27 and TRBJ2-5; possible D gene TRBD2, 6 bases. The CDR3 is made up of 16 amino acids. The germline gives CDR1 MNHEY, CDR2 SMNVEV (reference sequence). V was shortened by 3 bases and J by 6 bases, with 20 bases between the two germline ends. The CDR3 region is CASSFRASEGRKTQYF. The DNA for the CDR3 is TGTGCCAGCAGTTTTCGCGCTAGCGAAGGCAGAAAGACCCAGTACTTC.

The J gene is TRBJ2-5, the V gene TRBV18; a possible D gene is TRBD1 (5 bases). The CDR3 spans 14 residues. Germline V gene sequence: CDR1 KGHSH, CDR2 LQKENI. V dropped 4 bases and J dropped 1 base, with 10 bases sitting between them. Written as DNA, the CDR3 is TGTGCCAGCTCACTCGACAGACCCCAAGAGACCCAGTACTTC. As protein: CASSLDRPQETQYF.

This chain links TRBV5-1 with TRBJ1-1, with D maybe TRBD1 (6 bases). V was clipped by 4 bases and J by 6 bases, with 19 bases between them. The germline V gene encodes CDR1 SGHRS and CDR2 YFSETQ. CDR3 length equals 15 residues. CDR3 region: CASSAPTGTQAEAFF. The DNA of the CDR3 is TGCGCCAGCAGCGCCCCGACAGGCACCCAAGCTGAAGCTTTCTTT.

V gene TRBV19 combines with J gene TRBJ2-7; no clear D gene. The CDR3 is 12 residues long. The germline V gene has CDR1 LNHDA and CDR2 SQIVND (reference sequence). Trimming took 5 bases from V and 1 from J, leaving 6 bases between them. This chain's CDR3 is CASSPDSYEQYF. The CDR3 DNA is TGTGCCAGTAGTCCGGATTCCTACGAGCAGTACTTC.

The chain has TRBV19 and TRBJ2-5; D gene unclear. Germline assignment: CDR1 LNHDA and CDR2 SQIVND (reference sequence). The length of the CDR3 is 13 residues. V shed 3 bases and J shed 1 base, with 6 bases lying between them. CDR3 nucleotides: TGTGCCAGTAGTATCCACCCCCAAGAGACCCAGTACTTC. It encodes CASSIHPQETQYF.

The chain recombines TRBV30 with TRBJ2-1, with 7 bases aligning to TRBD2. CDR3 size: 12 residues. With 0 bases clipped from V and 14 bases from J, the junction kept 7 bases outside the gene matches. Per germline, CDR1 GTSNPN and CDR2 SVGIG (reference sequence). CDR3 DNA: TGTGCCTGGAGTGTATCAAGGGACTATGAGTTCTTC. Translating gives CAWSVSRDYEFF. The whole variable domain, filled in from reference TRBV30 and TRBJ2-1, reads SQTIHQWPATLVQPVGSPLSLECTVEGTSNPNLYWYRQAAGRGLQLLFYSVGIGQISSEVPQNLSASRPQDRQFILSSKKLLLSDSGFYLCAWSVSRDYEFFGPGTRLTVL.

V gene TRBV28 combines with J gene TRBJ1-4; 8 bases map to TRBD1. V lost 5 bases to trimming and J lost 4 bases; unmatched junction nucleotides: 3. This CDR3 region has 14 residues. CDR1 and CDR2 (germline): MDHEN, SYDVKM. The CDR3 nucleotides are TGTGCCAGCAGTCCAGGGGGCCGTAATGAAAAACTGTTTTTT. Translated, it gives CASSPGGRNEKLFF.